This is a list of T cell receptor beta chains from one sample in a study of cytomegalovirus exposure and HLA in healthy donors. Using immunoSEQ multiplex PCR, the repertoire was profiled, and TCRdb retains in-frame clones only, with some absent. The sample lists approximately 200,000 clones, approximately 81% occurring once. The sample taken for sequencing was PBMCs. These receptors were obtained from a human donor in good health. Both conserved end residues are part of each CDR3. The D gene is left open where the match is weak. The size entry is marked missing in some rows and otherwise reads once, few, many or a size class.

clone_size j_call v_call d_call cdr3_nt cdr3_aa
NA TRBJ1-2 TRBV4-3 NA TGCGCCAGCAGCCAAGATCAAGGGGGTAACGTGGGCTACACCTTC CASSQDQGGNVGYTF
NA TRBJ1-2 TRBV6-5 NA TGTGCCAGCAGTTACTCGAATACAGGTTCATATGGCTACACCTTC CASSYSNTGSYGYTF
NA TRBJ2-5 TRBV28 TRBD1 TGTGCCAGCAGTGTACTTCCTGCCGGGACAGGGAAGACCCAGTACTTC CASSVLPAGTGKTQYF
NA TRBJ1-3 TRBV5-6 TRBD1 TGTGCCAGCAGTTTTAACGACAGGGTCGGAAACACCATATATTTT CASSFNDRVGNTIYF
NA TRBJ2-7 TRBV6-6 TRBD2 TGTGCCAGCAGCCAGGGGTCCCTAGCGGGATTGTACGAGCAGTACTTC CASSQGSLAGLYEQYF
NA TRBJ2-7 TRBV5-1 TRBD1 TGCGCCAGCAGCTTGTCCCGGACAGGGGATAACATCGAGCAGTACTTC CASSLSRTGDNIEQYF
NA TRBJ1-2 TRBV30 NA TGTGCCTGGAGGGACACGGGAGTCTCTAACTATGGCTACACCTTC CAWRDTGVSNYGYTF
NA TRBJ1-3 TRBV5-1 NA TGCGCCAGCAGCTTAAACAGCTTCTCTGGAAACACCATATATTTT CASSLNSFSGNTIYF
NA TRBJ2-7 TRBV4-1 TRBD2 TGCGCCAGCAGCCAAGAGACTAGCTGGGAGCAGTACTTC CASSQETSWEQYF
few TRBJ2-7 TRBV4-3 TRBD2 TGCGCCAGCAGCCAAGATTTCGTTAGCGGGAGCGTCACCTACGAGCAGTACTTC CASSQDFVSGSVTYEQYF
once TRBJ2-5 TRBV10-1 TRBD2 TGCGCCAGCAGTGACGGGATACTAGCGGGGCAAGAGACCCAGTACTTC CASSDGILAGQETQYF
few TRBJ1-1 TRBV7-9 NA TGTGCCAGCAGCTTAGGGGGGGGAGGAACTGAAGCTTTCTTT CASSLGGGGTEAFF
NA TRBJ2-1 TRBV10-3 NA TGTGCCATCAGTGATCCGGGAGTATTCTACAATGAGCAGTTCTTC CAISDPGVFYNEQFF
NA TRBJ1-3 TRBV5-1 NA TGCGCCAGCAGGGCGGGGGGCTCTGGAAACACCATATATTTT CASRAGGSGNTIYF
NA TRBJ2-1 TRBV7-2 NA TGTGCCAGCAGCTTAGGGGTACAGGGTGGATACAATGAGCAGTTCTTC CASSLGVQGGYNEQFF
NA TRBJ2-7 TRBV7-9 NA TGTGCCAGCAGCTTAGCGGGGCCTCCGGAGCAGTACTTC CASSLAGPPEQYF
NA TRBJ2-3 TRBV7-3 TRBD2 TGTGCCAGCAGCCGAGCGGGAGGGGCTAGCACAGATACGCAGTATTTT CASSRAGGASTDTQYF
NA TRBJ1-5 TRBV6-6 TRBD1 TGTGCCAGCAACCGTCCGGGACAGGGGAATCAGCCCCAGCATTTT CASNRPGQGNQPQHF
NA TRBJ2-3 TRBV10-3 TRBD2 TGTGCCATCACGTCGGGACTAGCGGGAGTCTATACGCAGTATTTT CAITSGLAGVYTQYF
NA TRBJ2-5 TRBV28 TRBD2 TGTGCCAGCAGTTTTCGGACTAGCGGGATAGAGACCCAGTACTTC CASSFRTSGIETQYF
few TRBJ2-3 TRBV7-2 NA TGTGCCAGCAAAACCGGATCCTCATCGGGTACGCAGTATTTT CASKTGSSSGTQYF
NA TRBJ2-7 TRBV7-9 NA TGTGCCAGCAGCCCCAGGAGCGGCGTCTCCTACGAGCAGTACTTC CASSPRSGVSYEQYF
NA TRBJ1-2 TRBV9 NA TGTGCCAGCAGCGTAGCTAGCGCAGGGCATGGCTACACCTTC CASSVASAGHGYTF
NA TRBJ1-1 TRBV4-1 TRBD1 TGCGCCAGCAGCCAAGGACAGGGACTCTCGACTGAAGCTTTCTTT CASSQGQGLSTEAFF
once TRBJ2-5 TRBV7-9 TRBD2 TGTTCCAGCAGCTTAGGAAGTAGCGGGCGACAAGAGACCCAGTACTTC CSSSLGSSGRQETQYF
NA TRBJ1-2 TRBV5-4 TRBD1 TGTGCCAGCAGCTCGTGGGACAGCGTATATGGCTACACCTTC CASSSWDSVYGYTF
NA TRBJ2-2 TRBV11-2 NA TGTGCCAGCAGCTTACTTTTTCCCGGGGAGCTGTTTTTT CASSLLFPGELFF
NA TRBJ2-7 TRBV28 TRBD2 TGTGCCAGCAGGGACTGGACTAGCGGCGAGCAGTACTTC CASRDWTSGEQYF